The following is a TCR beta chain sequence with its context. Its matching antigen is unknown. The second PCR ran about 6 to 12 cycles with a sample-barcoded 5' primer and J-beta primers. TCRdb independently ran MiXCR on the 5' RACE reads; one entry per CDR3 protein. The data contain about 1.8 million distinct CDR3 sequences, around half of them singletons. These data come from a study of blood T cells in healthy people across ages. Study results and caveats: CMV status of donors was unknown, possibly confounding expanded clonotype changes. While age rose, TCR beta diversity per million T cells dropped in a roughly linear way.

Peripheral blood samples of around 9.8 milliliters were drawn from each donor. A minimum of 6 million PBMCs was isolated per sample. Germline CDR1 is KGHSH and CDR2 is LQKENI. V lost 0 bases and J 3 bases, leaving 15 bases between the germline ends. The CDR3 has 18 residues. This sequence joins TRBV18 and TRBJ2-6; D is ambiguous. The sequence came from a woman aged 40 to 50 in good health. Sequencing input: blood. This CDR3 reads CASSPPGGALFGANVLTF. The CDR3 coding sequence is TGTGCCAGCTCACCACCGGGCGGCGCCCTATTTGGGGCCAACGTCCTGACTTTC.